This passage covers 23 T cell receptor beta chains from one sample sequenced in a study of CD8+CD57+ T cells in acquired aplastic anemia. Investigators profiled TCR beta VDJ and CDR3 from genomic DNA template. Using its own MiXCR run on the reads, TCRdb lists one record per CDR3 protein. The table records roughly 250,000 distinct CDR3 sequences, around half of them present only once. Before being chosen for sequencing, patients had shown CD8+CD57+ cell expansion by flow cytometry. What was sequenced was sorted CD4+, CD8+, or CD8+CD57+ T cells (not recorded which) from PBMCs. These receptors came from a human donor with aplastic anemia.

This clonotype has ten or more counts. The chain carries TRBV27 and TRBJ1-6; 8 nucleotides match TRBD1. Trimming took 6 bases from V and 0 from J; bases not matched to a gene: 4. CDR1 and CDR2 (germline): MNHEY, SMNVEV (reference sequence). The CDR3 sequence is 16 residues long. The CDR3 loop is CASSWTGSSYNSPLHF. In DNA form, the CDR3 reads TGTGCCAGCAGCTGGACAGGGAGCTCCTATAATTCACCCCTCCACTTT.

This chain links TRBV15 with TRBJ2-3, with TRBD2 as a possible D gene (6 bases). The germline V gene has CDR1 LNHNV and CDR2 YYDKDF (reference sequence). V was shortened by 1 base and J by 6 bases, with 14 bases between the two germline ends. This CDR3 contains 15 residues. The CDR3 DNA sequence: TGTGCCACCAGCAGAGGATACGGCGGGATGGATACGCAGTATTTT. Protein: CATSRGYGGMDTQYF.

The CDR3, as DNA: TGTGCCTCGGACCTGGGGGGGGGCATCAATGAGCAGTTCTTC. It yields the protein CASDLGGGINEQFF. V usage is TRBV10-3 and J usage is TRBJ2-1; D is perhaps TRBD2 (7 bases). Trimming left V 11 bases short and J 6 bases short, with 20 bases between. Per germline, CDR1 ENHRY and CDR2 SYGVKD. The CDR3 consists of 14 residues.

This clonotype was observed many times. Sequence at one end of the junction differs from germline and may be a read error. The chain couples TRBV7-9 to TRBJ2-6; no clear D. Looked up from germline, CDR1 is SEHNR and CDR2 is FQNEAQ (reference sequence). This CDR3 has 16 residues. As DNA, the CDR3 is TGTGCCAGCAGCACCTTGGACGGACCATTAGCCAAGGTCCTGACTTTC. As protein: CASSTLDGPLAKVLTF.

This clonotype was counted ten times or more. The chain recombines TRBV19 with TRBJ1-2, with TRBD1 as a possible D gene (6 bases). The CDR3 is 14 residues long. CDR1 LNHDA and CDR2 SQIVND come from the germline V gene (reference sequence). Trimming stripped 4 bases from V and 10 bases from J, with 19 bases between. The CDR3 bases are TGTGCCAGTAGTACCGGTACAGGGTCTGGAAACTACACCTTC. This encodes CASSTGTGSGNYTF.

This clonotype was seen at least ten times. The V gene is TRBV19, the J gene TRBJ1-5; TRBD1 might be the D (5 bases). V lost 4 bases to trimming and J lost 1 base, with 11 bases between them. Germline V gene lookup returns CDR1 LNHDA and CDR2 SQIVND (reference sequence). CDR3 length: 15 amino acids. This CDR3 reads CASSTGLLSNQPQHF. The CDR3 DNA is TGTGCCAGTAGTACGGGACTCCTGAGCAATCAGCCCCAGCATTTT.

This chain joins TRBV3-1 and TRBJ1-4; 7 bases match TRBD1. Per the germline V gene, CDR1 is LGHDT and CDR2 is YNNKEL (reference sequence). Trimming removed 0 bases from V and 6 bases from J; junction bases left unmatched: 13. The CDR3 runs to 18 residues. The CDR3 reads CASSQEWEGAGIHEKLFF. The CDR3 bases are TGTGCCAGCAGCCAAGAATGGGAGGGGGCAGGGATCCATGAAAAACTGTTTTTT.

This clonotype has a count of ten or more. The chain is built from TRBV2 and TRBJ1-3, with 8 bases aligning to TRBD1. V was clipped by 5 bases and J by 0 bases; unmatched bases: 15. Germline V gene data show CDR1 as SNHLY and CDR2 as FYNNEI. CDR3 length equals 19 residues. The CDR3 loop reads CASSYVTRQGPNSGNTIYF. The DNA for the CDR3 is TGTGCCAGCAGTTACGTGACGCGACAGGGGCCGAACTCTGGAAACACCATATATTTT. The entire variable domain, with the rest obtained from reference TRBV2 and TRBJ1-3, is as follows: EPEVTQTPSHQVTQMGQEVILRCVPISNHLYFYWYRQILGQKVEFLVSFYNNEISEKSEIFDDQFSVERPDGSNFTLKIRSTKLEDSAMYFCASSYVTRQGPNSGNTIYFGEGSWLTVV.

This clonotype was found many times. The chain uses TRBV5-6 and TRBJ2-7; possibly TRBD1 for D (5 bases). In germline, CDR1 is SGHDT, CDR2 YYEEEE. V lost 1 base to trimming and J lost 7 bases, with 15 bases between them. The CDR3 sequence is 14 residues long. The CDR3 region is CASSLSPAGREQYF. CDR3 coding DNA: TGTGCCAGCAGCTTGTCCCCAGCAGGGCGAGAGCAGTACTTC.

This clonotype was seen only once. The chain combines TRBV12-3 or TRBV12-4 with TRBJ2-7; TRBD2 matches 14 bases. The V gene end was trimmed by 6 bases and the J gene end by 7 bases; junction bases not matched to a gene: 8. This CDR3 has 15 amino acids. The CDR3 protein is CASRQGLAGAREQYF. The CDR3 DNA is TGTGCCAGCAGGCAGGGACTAGCGGGAGCGAGAGAGCAGTACTTC.

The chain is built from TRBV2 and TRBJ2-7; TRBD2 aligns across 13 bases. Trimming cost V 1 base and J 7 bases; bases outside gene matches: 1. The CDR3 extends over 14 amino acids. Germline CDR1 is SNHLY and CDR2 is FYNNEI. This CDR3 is CASSEGTSGREQYF. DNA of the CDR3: TGTGCCAGCAGTGAAGGGACTAGCGGGAGAGAGCAGTACTTC. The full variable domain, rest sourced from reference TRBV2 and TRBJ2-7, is EPEVTQTPSHQVTQMGQEVILRCVPISNHLYFYWYRQILGQKVEFLVSFYNNEISEKSEIFDDQFSVERPDGSNFTLKIRSTKLEDSAMYFCASSEGTSGREQYFGPGTRLTVT.

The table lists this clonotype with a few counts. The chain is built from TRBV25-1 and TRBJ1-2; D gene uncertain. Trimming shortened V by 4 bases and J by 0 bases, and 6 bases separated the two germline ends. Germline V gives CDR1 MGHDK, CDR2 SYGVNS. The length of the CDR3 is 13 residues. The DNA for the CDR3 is TGTGCCAGCAGTGGGGCCGCTAACTATGGCTACACCTTC. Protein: CASSGAANYGYTF.

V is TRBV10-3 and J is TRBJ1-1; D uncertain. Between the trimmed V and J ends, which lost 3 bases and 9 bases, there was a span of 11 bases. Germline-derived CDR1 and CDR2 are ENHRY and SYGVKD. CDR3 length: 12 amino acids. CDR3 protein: CAISEGYAQAFF. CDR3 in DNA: TGTGCCATCAGTGAAGGGTACGCACAAGCTTTCTTT.

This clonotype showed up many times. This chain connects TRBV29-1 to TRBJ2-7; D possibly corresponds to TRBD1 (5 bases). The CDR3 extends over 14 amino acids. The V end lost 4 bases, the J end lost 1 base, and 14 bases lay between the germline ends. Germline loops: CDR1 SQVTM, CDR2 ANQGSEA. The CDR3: CSVAETATSYEQYF. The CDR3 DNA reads TGCAGCGTTGCTGAGACAGCCACGTCCTACGAGCAGTACTTC.

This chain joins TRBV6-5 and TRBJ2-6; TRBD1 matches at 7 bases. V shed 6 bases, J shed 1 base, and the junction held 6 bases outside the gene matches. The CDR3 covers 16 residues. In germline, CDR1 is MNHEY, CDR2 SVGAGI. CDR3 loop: CASSSRRGSGANVLTF. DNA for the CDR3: TGTGCCAGCAGCTCACGCAGGGGGTCTGGGGCCAACGTCCTGACTTTC.

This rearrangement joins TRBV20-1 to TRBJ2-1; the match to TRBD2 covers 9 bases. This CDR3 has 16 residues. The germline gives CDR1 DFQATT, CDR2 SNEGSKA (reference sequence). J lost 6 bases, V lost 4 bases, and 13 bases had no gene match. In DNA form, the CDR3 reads TGCAGTGCTACGGAACCGTTTGCAGCGGGGGGCAATGAGCAGTTCTTC. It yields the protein CSATEPFAAGGNEQFF.

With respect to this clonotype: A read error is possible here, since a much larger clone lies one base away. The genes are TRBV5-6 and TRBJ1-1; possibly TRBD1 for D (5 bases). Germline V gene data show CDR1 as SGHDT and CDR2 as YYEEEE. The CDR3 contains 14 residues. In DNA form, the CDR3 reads TGTGCCAGCAGCATATCAGGGTGGAACACTGAAGTTTTCTTT. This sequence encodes CASSISGWNTEVFF.

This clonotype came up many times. The CDR3, as DNA: TGTGCCAGCAGCCCCATAGCGGGGGACTCCTACGAGCAGTACTTC. Translating gives CASSPIAGDSYEQYF. This chain links TRBV4-2 with TRBJ2-7; 9 bases match TRBD2. Unmatched junction bases numbered 4, after V lost 4 bases and J lost 0 bases. CDR3 length equals 15 residues. The V gene's germline CDR1 is LGHNA and CDR2 YNFKEQ.

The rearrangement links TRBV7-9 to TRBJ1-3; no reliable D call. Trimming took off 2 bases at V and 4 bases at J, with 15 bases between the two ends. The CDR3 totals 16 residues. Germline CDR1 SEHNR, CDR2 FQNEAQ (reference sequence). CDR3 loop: CASSLFQASRGNTIYF. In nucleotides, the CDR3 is TGTGCCAGCAGCTTATTCCAGGCGAGTCGGGGAAACACCATATATTTT.

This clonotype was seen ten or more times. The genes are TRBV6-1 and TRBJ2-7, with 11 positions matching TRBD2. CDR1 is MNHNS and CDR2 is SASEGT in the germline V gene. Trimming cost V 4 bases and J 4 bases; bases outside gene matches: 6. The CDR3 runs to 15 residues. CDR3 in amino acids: CASSALAGGAYEQYF. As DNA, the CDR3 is TGTGCCAGCAGTGCCCTAGCGGGAGGAGCATACGAGCAGTACTTC.

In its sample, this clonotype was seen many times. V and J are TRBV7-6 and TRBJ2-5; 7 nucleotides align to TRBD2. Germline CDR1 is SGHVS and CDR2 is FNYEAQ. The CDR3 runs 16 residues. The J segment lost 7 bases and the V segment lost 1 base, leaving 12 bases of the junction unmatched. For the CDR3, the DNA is TGTGCCAGCAGCTTAGTCAAGGGAGGGGTCTCTGGGACCCAGTACTTC. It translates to CASSLVKGGVSGTQYF.

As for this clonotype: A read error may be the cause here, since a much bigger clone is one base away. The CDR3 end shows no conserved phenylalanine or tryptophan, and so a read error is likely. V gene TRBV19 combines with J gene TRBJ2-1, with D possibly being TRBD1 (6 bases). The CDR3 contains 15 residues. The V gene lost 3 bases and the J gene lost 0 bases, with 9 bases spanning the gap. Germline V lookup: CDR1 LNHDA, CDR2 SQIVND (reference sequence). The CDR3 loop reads CASSMKGGSYNEQFS. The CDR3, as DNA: TGTGCCAGTAGTATGAAAGGGGGCTCCTACAATGAGCAGTTCTCC.

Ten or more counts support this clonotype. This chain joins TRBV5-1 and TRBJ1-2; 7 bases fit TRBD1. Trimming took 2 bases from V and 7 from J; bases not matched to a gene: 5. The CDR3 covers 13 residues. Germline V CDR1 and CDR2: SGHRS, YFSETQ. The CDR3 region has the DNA TGCGCCAGCAGCTTCGGCCGACAGGGTGGCTACACCTTC. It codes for CASSFGRQGGYTF.